These T cell receptor beta chains were read from a single sample in a study of blood T cells in healthy people across ages. TCRdb re-derived calls from the 5' RACE reads in MiXCR, one entry per CDR3 protein. The sample comprises almost 550,000 distinct CDR3 sequences, 24% of which are singletons, and approximately 8.7% rests with the top ten. This same sample was also part of a study on T cells of mothers and their children.

Specimen: blood. These receptors all come from a boy younger than 18 in good health. The CDR3 runs from the conserved cysteine through the conserved F or W. Each record gives: CDR3 DNA, CDR3 protein, clone size, V gene, D gene, J gene. The D gene is left open where the match is weak. Expanded clones are given a class, and other clones once, few, many or no size at all.

CDR3nt: TGTGCCAGCAGCCCGACGGCTAGCAATCAGCCCCAGCATTTT; CDR3aa: CASSPTASNQPQHF; abundance: -; v_gene: TRBV9; d_gene: -; j_gene: TRBJ1-5
CDR3nt: TGTGTCAGCATGGACTTCGCCTACAATGAGCAGTTCTTC; CDR3aa: CVSMDFAYNEQFF; abundance: -; v_gene: TRBV28; d_gene: -; j_gene: TRBJ2-1
CDR3nt: TGCAGTGCTAGTGGCTACTACAATGAGCAGTTCTTC; CDR3aa: CSASGYYNEQFF; abundance: few; v_gene: TRBV20-1; d_gene: -; j_gene: TRBJ2-1
CDR3nt: TGTGCCAGCAGCCAATGGGGGACTAGTCCGACTAACTCCTACAATGAGCAGTTCTTC; CDR3aa: CASSQWGTSPTNSYNEQFF; abundance: -; v_gene: TRBV14; d_gene: TRBD2; j_gene: TRBJ2-1
CDR3nt: TGCGGTGCTCCGGCTTTGACAAAAGAGACCCAGTACTTC; CDR3aa: CGAPALTKETQYF; abundance: -; v_gene: TRBV20-1; d_gene: -; j_gene: TRBJ2-5
CDR3nt: TGTGCCAGCAGTGACGTAAACAGGGAAGACAAAAACATTCAGTACTTC; CDR3aa: CASSDVNREDKNIQYF; abundance: -; v_gene: TRBV25-1; d_gene: -; j_gene: TRBJ2-4
CDR3nt: TGCAGTGCTAGTAGGGACAATGAGCAGTTCTTC; CDR3aa: CSASRDNEQFF; abundance: -; v_gene: TRBV20-1; d_gene: -; j_gene: TRBJ2-1
CDR3nt: TGCGCCAGCAGCAGAAAGGGACTAGCGGACCTATACAATGAGCAGTTCTTC; CDR3aa: CASSRKGLADLYNEQFF; abundance: -; v_gene: TRBV5-1; d_gene: TRBD2; j_gene: TRBJ2-1
CDR3nt: TGTGCCAGCAGTTCTAGCGTAAGCACAGATACGCAGTATTTT; CDR3aa: CASSSSVSTDTQYF; abundance: -; v_gene: TRBV27; d_gene: -; j_gene: TRBJ2-3
CDR3nt: TGCGGTGCTAGAGGTGGGACTCCGCAGTACTTC; CDR3aa: CGARGGTPQYF; abundance: few; v_gene: TRBV20-1; d_gene: -; j_gene: TRBJ2-7
CDR3nt: TGTGCCAGCAGCCGGACAGGGTCCAATTCACCCCTCCACTTT; CDR3aa: CASSRTGSNSPLHF; abundance: few; v_gene: TRBV14; d_gene: TRBD1; j_gene: TRBJ1-6
CDR3nt: TGTGCCACCAGTGATGCCTCCCACGAGCAGTACTTC; CDR3aa: CATSDASHEQYF; abundance: few; v_gene: TRBV24-1; d_gene: -; j_gene: TRBJ2-7
CDR3nt: TGTGCCACCAGCCCCCCCCAAACAGGGGCACAGCAGTTCTTC; CDR3aa: CATSPPQTGAQQFF; abundance: -; v_gene: TRBV15; d_gene: TRBD1; j_gene: TRBJ2-1
CDR3nt: TGTGCCAGCGCGTTTGGGAGGGGCTACACCTTC; CDR3aa: CASAFGRGYTF; abundance: -; v_gene: TRBV28; d_gene: -; j_gene: TRBJ1-2
CDR3nt: TGCAGCGGACGTGCGGGACTAGCGGACCGGGAGACCCAGTACTTC; CDR3aa: CSGRAGLADRETQYF; abundance: -; v_gene: TRBV29-1; d_gene: TRBD2; j_gene: TRBJ2-5
CDR3nt: TGTGCCAGCAGGTCGTCTCTGGGCGGGAGAGGGGCAGATACGCAGTATTTT; CDR3aa: CASRSSLGGRGADTQYF; abundance: -; v_gene: TRBV12-3/TRBV12-4; d_gene: TRBD2; j_gene: TRBJ2-3
CDR3nt: TGTGCCAGCAGCGTAGATACCACAGATACGCAGTATTTT; CDR3aa: CASSVDTTDTQYF; abundance: -; v_gene: TRBV9; d_gene: -; j_gene: TRBJ2-3
CDR3nt: TGTGCCAGCAGTCCTCCCCCCGCCCACTGGGTTTATGGCTACACCTTC; CDR3aa: CASSPPPAHWVYGYTF; abundance: -; v_gene: TRBV28; d_gene: -; j_gene: TRBJ1-2
CDR3nt: TGTGCCTGGAGTGGGCAGTACCTATATGGCTACACCTTC; CDR3aa: CAWSGQYLYGYTF; abundance: few; v_gene: TRBV30; d_gene: -; j_gene: TRBJ1-2